This TCR beta chain came from a study of shared clonotypes between healthy human individuals. Whole-study results and caveats: In the sorted subsets, rarefaction showed sequencing was incomplete despite large depth.

The table lists this clone with a few counts. The antigen is unknown. Every immunoSEQ plate was one replicate of a subset's evenly spread DNA. Clones were sequenced by immunoSEQ multiplex PCR, and TCRdb holds only the in-frame ones, with some missing. The sample yields 100,000 to 120,000 clones, over 65% seen once. The donor population consisted of healthy HIV-negative adults with no recent acute infections or vaccinations. All the donors were Caucasian adults who lived in Nashville, Tennessee. The clonotype originates from a woman aged 25-40 years in good health. Sequencing was done on a sample of memory CD8+ T cells sorted from blood. Subset reported: CD45RO+ cells pooled with CCR7-negative TemRA cells.

The CDR3 region is CASSQERSGTSGANVLTF. The CDR3 nucleotides read TGTGCCAGCAGCCAAGAGCGATCGGGTACCTCTGGGGCCAACGTCCTGACTTTC. V is TRBV4-2 and J is TRBJ2-6; D is ambiguous. The CDR3 covers 18 residues. Looked up from germline, CDR1 is LGHNA and CDR2 is YNFKEQ. V lost 0 bases and J lost 0, with 12 bases in between.